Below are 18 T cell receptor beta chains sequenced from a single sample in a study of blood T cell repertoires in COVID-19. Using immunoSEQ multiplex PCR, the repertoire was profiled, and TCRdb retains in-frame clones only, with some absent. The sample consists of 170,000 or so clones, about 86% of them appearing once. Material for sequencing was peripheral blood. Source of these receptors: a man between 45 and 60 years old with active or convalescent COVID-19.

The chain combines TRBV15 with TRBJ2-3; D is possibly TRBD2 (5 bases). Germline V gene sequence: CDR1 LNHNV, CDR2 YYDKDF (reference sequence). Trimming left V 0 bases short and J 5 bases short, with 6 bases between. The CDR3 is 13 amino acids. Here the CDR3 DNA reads TGTGCCACCAGCAGAGACGGGAAAGATACGCAGTATTTT. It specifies CATSRDGKDTQYF.

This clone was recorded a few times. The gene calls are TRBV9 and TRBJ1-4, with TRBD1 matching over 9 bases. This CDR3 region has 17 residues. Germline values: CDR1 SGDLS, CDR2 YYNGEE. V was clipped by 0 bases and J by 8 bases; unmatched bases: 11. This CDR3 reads CASSVGYSGTGSEKLFF. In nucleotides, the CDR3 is TGTGCCAGCAGCGTAGGGTATAGTGGGACAGGGAGCGAAAAACTGTTTTTT.

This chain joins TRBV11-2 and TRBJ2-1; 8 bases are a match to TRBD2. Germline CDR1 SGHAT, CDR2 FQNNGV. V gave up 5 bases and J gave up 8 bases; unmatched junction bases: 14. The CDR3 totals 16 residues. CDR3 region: CASSVSGGRSVDEQFF. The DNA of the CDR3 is TGTGCCAGCAGCGTAAGCGGGGGACGCTCTGTGGATGAGCAGTTCTTC.

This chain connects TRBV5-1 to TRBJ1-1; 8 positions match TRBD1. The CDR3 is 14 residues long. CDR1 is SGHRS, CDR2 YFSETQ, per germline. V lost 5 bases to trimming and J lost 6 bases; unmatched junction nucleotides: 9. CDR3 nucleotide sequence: TGCGCCAGCAGTGTGGGGCAGGGGGCCGCTGAAGCTTTCTTT. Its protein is CASSVGQGAAEAFF.

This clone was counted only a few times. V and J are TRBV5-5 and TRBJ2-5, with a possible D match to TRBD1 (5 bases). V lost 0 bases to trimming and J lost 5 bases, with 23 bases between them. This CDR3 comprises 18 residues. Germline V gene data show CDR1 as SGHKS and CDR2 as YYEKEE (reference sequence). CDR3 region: CASSLGPLSRDKGETQYF. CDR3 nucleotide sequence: TGTGCCAGCAGCTTGGGCCCCCTTTCCCGAGACAAGGGGGAGACCCAGTACTTC.

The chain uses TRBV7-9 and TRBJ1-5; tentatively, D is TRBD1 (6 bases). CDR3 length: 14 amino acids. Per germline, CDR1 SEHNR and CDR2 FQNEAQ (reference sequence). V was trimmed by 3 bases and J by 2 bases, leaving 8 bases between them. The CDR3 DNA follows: TGTGCCAGCAGCTTGAACAGGGGCAATCAGCCCCAGCATTTT. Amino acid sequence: CASSLNRGNQPQHF.

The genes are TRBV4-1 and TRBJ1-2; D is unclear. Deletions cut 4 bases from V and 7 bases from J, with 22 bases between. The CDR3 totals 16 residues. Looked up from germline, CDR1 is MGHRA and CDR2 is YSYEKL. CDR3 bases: TGCGCCAGCAGCCCTCGGGGTCTGGGGTCAGGTATTGGCTACACCTTC. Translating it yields CASSPRGLGSGIGYTF.

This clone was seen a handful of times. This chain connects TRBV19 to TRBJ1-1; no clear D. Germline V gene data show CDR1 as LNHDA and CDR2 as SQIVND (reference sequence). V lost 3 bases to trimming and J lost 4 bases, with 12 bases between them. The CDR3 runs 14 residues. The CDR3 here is CASSITGKFTEAFF. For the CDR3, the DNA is TGTGCCAGTAGTATTACGGGTAAATTCACTGAAGCTTTCTTT.

The CDR3 DNA follows: TGTGCCACCAGTGATCCCGGACTAGCGGGAGAGTACAATGAGCAGTTCTTC. Its translation is CATSDPGLAGEYNEQFF. The chain couples TRBV24-1 to TRBJ2-1; 13 nucleotides align to TRBD2. The CDR3 consists of 17 residues. The V segment lost 3 bases and the J segment 4 bases; nucleotides outside the gene matches: 5. CDR1 and CDR2 from the germline V gene are KGHDR and SFDVKD.

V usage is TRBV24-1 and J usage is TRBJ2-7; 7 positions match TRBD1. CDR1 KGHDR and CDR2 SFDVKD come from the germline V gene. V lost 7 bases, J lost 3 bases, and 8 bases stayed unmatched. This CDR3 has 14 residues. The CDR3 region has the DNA TGTGCCACCAGCCCTACAGGGGCGGACTACGAGCAGTACTTC. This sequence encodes CATSPTGADYEQYF.

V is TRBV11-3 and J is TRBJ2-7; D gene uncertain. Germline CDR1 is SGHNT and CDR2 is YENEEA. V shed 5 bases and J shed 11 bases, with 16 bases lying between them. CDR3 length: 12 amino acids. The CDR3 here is CASSLRPRIKYF. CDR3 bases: TGTGCCAGCAGCCTCCGGCCCAGGATTAAGTACTTC.

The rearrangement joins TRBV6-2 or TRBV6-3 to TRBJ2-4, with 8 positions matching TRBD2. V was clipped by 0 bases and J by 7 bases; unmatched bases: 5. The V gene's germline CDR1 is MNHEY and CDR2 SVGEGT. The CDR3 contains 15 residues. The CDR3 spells CASSYSTGRGNIQYF. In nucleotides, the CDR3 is TGTGCCAGCAGTTACTCTACCGGGAGGGGGAACATTCAGTACTTC.

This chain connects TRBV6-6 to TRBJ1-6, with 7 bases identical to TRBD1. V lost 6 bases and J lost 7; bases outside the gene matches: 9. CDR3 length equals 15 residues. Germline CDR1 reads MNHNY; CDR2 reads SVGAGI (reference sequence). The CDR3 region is CASSLIGTVNSPLHF. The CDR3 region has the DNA TGTGCCAGCAGCCTAATCGGGACAGTGAATTCACCCCTCCACTTT.

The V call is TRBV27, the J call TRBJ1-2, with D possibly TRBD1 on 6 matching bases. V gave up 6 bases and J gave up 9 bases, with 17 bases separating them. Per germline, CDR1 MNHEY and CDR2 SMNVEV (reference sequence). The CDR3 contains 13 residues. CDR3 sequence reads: CASSNQQGSSYTF. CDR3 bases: TGTGCCAGCAGCAATCAACAGGGTTCTAGCTACACCTTC.

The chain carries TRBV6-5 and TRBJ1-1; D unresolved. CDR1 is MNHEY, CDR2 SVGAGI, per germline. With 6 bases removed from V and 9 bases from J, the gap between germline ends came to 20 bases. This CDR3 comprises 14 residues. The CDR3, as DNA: TGTGCCAGCAGGATGGTGGAGGAATCGGAAAAAGCTTTCTTT. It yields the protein CASRMVEESEKAFF.

CDR3 coding DNA: TGTGCCAGCGCCCCGGGACAGGGGCTTGAGCAGTTCTTC. Its translation: CASAPGQGLEQFF. This chain links TRBV11-2 with TRBJ2-1; 10 bases line up with TRBD1. The CDR3 length is 13 residues. Germline CDR1 and CDR2: SGHAT and FQNNGV. The trim removed 8 bases at V and 9 bases at J, leaving 7 bases unmatched.

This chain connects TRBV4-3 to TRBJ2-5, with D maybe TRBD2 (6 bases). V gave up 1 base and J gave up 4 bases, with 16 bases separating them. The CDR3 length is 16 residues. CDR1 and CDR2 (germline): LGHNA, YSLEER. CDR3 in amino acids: CASSQGPAGLGETQYF. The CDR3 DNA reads TGCGCCAGCAGCCAAGGGCCAGCGGGTCTGGGAGAGACCCAGTACTTC.

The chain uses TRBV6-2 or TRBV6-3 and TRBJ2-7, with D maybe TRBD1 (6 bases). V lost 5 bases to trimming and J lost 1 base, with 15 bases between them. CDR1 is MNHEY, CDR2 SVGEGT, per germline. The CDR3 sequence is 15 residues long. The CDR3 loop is CASSPPDSNSYEQYF. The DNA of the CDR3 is TGTGCCAGCAGTCCACCGGACAGCAATTCCTACGAGCAGTACTTC.